These 4 T cell receptor beta chains were sequenced from one sample in a study of patients and donors after allogeneic stem cell transplantation (dated by TCRdb to about 2020). Library creation used RT-PCR. Sequencing instrument: NextSeq 550. The public reads were run again by TCRdb, first through fastp at Q25 and then through MiXCR, and only productive beta chains were kept. Entries are consolidated by CDR3 protein sequence, retaining the most common genes and DNA. The sample table shows around 82,000 distinct CDR3 sequences, and 4% to 5% are seen once. The ten largest make up 2% to 3% of the sample. Material for sequencing was blood, either unsorted or a sorted T cell fraction (not recorded which). These receptor sequences come from a human donor who was either an allogeneic HSCT recipient or a stem cell or donor lymphocyte infusion donor (not recorded which). It is not recorded whose cells these are; they may come from a transplant donor.

This clonotype showed up many times. The genes are TRBV4-1 and TRBJ1-1; no reliable D call. Germline V CDR1 and CDR2: MGHRA, YSYEKL. The CDR3 has 16 residues. V lost 2 bases and J lost 4, with 17 bases in between. CDR3 nucleotides: TGCGCCAGCAGCCAAATGGTCCGGACCCGAGGCACTGAAGCTTTCTTT. Its protein is CASSQMVRTRGTEAFF.

This clonotype occurred many times. The rearrangement joins TRBV10-3 to TRBJ2-5; 8 positions agree with TRBD2. Germline V lookup: CDR1 ENHRY, CDR2 SYGVKD. The ends lost 6 bases at V and 1 base at J; junction bases unmatched: 7. The CDR3 is 15 amino acids. The CDR3 nucleotides are TGTGCCATCAGCGAAAGCGGGGGTCCCCAAGAGACCCAGTACTTC. This sequence encodes CAISESGGPQETQYF.

V is TRBV11-2 and J is TRBJ2-1; TRBD2 agrees at 10 bases. Germline trimming cut 3 bases from V and 7 bases from J; bases unmatched to any gene: 9. CDR3 length: 16 amino acids. The germline gives CDR1 SGHAT, CDR2 FQNNGV. CDR3 loop: CASSLGSGRAGNEQFF. CDR3 DNA: TGTGCCAGCAGCTTGGGGAGCGGGAGGGCTGGGAATGAGCAGTTCTTC.

This clonotype has more than one count but fewer than ten. The genes are TRBV7-3 and TRBJ2-1; 9 nucleotides line up with TRBD2. CDR1 is SGHTA, CDR2 FQGTGA, per germline. This CDR3 is built from 16 residues. V shed 5 bases and J 6 bases; nucleotides not matched to a gene: 11. This CDR3 reads CASSHWGVAGVNEQFF. Here the CDR3 DNA reads TGTGCCAGCAGCCACTGGGGGGTAGCGGGAGTCAATGAGCAGTTCTTC.